This T cell receptor beta chain emerged from a study of blood T cell repertoires in COVID-19. Study-wide context: Sites in the United States, Italy and Spain provided acute and convalescent COVID-19 samples. T cells, B-cell-depleted T cells, or PBMCs provided the cDNA or gDNA that served as material.

Methods used by the authors: Amplification with reference gene primers provided the estimates of nucleated cell counts. Here immunoSEQ multiplex PCR was the method, and the copy in TCRdb shows in-frame clones only, minus some. That table supplies the V and J calls and clone size; D and trimming were determined from the DNA. Of approximately 300,000 clones listed, under 90% were seen once; the top ten hold roughly 5.2%. Germline loops: CDR1 LGHDT, CDR2 YNNKEL (reference sequence). This CDR3 contains 15 residues. With 5 bases clipped from V and 4 bases from J, the junction kept 8 bases outside the gene matches.

The receptor comes from a man between 60 and 70 years old who had recovered from COVID-19. The genes are TRBV3-1 (or the pseudogene TRBV3-2) and TRBJ2-3; 8 nucleotides align to TRBD1. The sequenced sample consisted of PBMCs or T cells enriched from blood (not recorded which). The CDR3 region has the DNA TGTGCCAGCAGCAGAGGACAGGGTAATCCAGATACGCAGTATTTT. It is translated as CASSRGQGNPDTQYF.